The T cell receptor beta chain described here comes from a study of CD8 T cells in ankylosing spondylitis. The sample holds a few counts of this clonotype. Construction of TCR beta libraries was performed using quantitative 5'-RACE with molecular barcodes. TCRdb redid the calling of the 5' RACE reads with MiXCR, one entry per CDR3 protein. The data show some 300,000 distinct CDR3 sequences, with around 20% seen just once and roughly 3.4% held by the top ten. Sequences were obtained from blood, either unsorted or a sorted T cell fraction (not recorded which). The sequence derives from a female donor with ankylosing spondylitis or in good health (not recorded which).

The DNA for the CDR3 is TGTGCCAGCAGCCGAGGCAGGGGGCCGCAGTATTTT. It yields the protein CASSRGRGPQYF. This chain connects TRBV6-5 to TRBJ2-3; TRBD1 matches at 8 bases. Germline trimming cut 6 bases from V and 10 bases from J; bases unmatched to any gene: 6. The CDR3 totals 12 residues. Per germline, CDR1 MNHEY and CDR2 SVGAGI.